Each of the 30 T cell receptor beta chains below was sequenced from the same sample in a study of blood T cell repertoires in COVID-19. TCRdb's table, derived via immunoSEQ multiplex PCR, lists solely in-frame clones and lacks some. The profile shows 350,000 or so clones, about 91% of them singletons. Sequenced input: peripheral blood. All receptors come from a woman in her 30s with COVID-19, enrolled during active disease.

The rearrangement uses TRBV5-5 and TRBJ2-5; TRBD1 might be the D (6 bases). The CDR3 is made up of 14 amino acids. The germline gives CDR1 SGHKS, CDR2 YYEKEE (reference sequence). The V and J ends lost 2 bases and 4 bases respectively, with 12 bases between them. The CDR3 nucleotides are TGTGCCAGCAGCTTTTTCCAGGGGAGAGAGACCCAGTACTTC. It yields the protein CASSFFQGRETQYF.

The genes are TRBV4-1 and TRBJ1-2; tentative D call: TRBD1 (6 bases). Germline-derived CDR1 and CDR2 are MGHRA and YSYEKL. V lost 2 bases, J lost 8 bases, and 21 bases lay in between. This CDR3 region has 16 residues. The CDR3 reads CASSQTRDISPRGYTF. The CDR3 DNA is TGCGCCAGCAGCCAAACCCGGGACATCAGTCCTCGGGGCTACACCTTC.

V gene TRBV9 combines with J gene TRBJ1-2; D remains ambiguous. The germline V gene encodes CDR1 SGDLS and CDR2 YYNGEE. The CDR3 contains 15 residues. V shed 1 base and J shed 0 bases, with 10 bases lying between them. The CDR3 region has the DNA TGTGCCAGCAGCGTATATCCGGGAGCTAACTATGGCTACACCTTC. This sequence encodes CASSVYPGANYGYTF.

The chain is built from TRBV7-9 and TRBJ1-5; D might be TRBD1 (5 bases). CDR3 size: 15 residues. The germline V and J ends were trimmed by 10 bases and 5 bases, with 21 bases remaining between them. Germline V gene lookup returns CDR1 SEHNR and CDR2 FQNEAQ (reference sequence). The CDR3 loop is CAISAGGKGDQPQHF. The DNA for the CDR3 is TGTGCCATCTCCGCCGGGGGGAAGGGTGATCAGCCCCAGCATTTT.

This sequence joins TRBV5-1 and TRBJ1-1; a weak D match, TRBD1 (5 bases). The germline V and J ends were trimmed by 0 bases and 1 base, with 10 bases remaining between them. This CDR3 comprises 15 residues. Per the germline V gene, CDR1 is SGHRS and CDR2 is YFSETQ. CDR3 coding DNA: TGCGCCAGCAGCTTGGGCCCCAGGGAGAACACTGAAGCTTTCTTT. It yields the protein CASSLGPRENTEAFF.

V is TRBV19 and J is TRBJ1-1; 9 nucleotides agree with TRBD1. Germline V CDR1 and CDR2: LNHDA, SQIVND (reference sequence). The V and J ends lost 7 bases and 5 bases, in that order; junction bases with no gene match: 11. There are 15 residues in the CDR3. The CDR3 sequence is CASTWGTGGGTEAFF. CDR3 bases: TGTGCCAGTACTTGGGGAACAGGGGGCGGTACTGAAGCTTTCTTT.

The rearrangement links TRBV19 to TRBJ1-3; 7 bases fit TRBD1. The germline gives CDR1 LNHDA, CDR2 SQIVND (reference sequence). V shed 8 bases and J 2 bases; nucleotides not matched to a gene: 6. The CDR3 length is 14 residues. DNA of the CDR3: TGTGCCAGTGGGGACAGAGATACTGGAAACACCATATATTTT. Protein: CASGDRDTGNTIYF.

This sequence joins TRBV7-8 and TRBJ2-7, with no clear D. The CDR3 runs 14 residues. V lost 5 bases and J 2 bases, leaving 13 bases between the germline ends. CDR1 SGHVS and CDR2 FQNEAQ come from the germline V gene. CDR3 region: CASSPDTPPYEQYF. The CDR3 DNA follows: TGTGCCAGCAGCCCAGACACCCCTCCCTACGAGCAGTACTTC.

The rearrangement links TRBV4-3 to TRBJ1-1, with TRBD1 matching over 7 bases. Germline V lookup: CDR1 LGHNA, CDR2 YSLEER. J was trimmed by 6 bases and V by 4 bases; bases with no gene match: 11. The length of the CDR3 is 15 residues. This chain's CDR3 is CASSLYRGIGAEAFF. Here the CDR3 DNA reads TGCGCCAGCAGCCTTTACAGGGGAATCGGAGCTGAAGCTTTCTTT.

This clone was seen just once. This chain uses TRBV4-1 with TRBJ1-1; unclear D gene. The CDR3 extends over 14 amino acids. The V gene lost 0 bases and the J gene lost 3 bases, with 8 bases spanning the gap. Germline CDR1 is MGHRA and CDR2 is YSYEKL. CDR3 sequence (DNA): TGCGCCAGCAGCCAAGAAATAAAATACACTGAAGCTTTCTTT. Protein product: CASSQEIKYTEAFF.

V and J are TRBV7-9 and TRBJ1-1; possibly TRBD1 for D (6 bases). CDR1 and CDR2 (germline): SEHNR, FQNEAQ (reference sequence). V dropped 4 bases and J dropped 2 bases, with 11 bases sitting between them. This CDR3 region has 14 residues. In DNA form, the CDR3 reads TGTGCCAGCAGCTCCCGGACAGCCAACACTGAAGCTTTCTTT. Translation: CASSSRTANTEAFF.

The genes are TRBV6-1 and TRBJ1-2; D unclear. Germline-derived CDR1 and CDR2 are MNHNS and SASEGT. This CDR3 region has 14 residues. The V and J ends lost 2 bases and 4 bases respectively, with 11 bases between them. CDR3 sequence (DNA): TGTGCCAGCAGTGAACGAGGGCAAGCCTATGGCTACACCTTC. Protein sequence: CASSERGQAYGYTF.

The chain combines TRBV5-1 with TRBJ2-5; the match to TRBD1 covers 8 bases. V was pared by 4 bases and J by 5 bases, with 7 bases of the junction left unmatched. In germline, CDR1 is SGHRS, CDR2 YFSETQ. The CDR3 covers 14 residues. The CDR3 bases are TGCGCCAGCAGCGAAGGACAGGGTGGGGAGACCCAGTACTTC. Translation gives CASSEGQGGETQYF. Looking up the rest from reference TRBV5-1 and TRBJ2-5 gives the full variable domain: KAGVTQTPRYLIKTRGQQVTLSCSPISGHRSVSWYQQTPGQGLQFLFEYFSETQRNKGNFPGRFSGRQFSNSRSEMNVSTLELGDSALYLCASSEGQGGETQYFGPGTRLLVL.

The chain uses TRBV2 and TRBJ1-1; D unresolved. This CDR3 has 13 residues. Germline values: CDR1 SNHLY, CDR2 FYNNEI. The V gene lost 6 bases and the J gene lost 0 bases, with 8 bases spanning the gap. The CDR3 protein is CASRAVMNTEAFF. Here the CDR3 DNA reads TGTGCCAGCAGGGCCGTTATGAACACTGAAGCTTTCTTT.

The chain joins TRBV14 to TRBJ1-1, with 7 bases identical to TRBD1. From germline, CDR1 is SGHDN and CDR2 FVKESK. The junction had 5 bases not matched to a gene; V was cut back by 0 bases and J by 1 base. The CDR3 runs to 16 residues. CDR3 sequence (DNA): TGTGCCAGCAGCCAAGATCGCGGGACAGAGAACACTGAAGCTTTCTTT. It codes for CASSQDRGTENTEAFF.

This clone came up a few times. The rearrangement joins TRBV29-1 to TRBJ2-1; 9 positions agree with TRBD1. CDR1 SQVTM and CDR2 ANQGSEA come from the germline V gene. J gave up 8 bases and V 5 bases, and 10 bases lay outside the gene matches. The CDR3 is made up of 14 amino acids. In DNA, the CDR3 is TGCAGCGTTACTAGGACAGGGGTAGGTGATGAGCAGTTCTTC. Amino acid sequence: CSVTRTGVGDEQFF.

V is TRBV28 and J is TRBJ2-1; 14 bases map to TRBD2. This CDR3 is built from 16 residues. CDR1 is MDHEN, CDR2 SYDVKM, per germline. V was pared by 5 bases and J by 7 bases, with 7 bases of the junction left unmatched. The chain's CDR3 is CASSPRLAGGRNEQFF. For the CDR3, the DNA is TGTGCCAGCAGTCCCCGACTAGCGGGGGGGCGGAATGAGCAGTTCTTC.

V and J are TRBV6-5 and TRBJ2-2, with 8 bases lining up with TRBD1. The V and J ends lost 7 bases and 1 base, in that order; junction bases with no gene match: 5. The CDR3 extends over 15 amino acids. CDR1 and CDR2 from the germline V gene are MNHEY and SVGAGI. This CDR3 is CASNSGTGNTGELFF. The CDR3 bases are TGTGCCAGCAACTCCGGGACAGGGAACACCGGGGAGCTGTTTTTT.

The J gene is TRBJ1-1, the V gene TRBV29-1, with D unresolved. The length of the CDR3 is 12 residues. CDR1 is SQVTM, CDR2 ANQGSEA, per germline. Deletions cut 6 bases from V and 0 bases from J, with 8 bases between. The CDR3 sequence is CSVFIVNTEAFF. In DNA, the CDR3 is TGCAGCGTGTTTATCGTGAACACTGAAGCTTTCTTT.

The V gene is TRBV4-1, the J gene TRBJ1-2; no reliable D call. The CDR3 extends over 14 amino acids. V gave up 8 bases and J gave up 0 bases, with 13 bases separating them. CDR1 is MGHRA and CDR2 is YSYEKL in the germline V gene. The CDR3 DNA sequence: TGCGCCAGCGGAGGACTGTCAGCTAACTATGGCTACACCTTC. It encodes CASGGLSANYGYTF.

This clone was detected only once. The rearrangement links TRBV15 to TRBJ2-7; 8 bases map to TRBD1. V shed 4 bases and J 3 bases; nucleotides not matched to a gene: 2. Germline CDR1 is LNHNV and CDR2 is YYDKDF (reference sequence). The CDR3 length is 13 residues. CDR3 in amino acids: CATSMDRVYEQYF. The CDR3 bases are TGTGCCACCAGCATGGACAGGGTCTACGAGCAGTACTTC.

The CDR3 sequence: CAPRQGFQPQHF. The CDR3 bases are TGTGCCCCTCGACAGGGGTTTCAGCCCCAGCATTTT. J is TRBJ1-5 and V is TRBV25-1, with TRBD1 identical over 8 bases. The CDR3 is 12 amino acids. V lost 11 bases and J lost 6; bases outside the gene matches: 6. Germline V lookup: CDR1 MGHDK, CDR2 SYGVNS.

This CDR3 is CASSLQGASSYEQYF. DNA of the CDR3: TGTGCCAGCAGCTTACAGGGGGCGAGCTCCTACGAGCAGTACTTC. V is TRBV7-2 and J is TRBJ2-7, with 8 bases that match TRBD1. There are 15 residues in the CDR3. The V segment lost 2 bases and the J segment 0 bases; nucleotides outside the gene matches: 3. Per the germline V gene, CDR1 is SGHTA and CDR2 is FQGNSA.

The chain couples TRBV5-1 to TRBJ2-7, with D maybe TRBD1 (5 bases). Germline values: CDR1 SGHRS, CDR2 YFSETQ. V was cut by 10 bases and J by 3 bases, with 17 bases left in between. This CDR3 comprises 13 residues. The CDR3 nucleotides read TGCGCCTGGGGCCGCACGGCGGTCTACGAGCAGTACGTC. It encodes CAWGRTAVYEQYV.

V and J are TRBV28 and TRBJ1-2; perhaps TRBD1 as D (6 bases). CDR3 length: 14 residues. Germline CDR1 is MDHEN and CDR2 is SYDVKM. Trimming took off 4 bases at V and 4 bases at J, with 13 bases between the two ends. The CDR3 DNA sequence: TGTGCCAGCAGTTCCGGGGGGGCGGGCTATGGCTACACCTTC. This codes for CASSSGGAGYGYTF.

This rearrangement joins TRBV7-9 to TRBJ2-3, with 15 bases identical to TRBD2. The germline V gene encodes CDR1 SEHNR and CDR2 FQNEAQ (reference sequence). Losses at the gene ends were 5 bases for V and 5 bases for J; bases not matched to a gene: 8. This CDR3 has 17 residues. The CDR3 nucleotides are TGTGCCAGCAGCCCTGGACTAGCGGGGGGGAGGGTAGATACGCAGTATTTT. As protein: CASSPGLAGGRVDTQYF.

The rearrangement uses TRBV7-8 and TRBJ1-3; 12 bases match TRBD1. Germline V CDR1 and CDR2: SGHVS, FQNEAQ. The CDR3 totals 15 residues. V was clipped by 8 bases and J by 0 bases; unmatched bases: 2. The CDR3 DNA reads TGTGCCAGCGGGACAGGGGGCTCCTCTGGAAACACCATATATTTT. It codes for CASGTGGSSGNTIYF.

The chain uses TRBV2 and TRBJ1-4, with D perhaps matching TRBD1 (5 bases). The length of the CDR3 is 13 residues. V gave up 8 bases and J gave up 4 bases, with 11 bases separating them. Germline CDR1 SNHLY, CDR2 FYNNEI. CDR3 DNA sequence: TGTGCCAGCTCCCCCGGGGGTAATGAAAAACTGTTTTTT. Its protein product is CASSPGGNEKLFF.

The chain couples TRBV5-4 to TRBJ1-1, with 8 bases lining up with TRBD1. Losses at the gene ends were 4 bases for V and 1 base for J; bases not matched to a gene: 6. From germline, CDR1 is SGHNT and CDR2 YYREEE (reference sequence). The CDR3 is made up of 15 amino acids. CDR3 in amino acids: CASSPRDRPNTEAFF. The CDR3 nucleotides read TGTGCCAGCAGCCCCCGGGACAGGCCGAACACTGAAGCTTTCTTT.

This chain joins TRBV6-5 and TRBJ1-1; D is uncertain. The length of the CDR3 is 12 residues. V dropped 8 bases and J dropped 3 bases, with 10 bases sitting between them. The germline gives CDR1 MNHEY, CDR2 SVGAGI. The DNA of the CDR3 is TGTGCCAGCGGCAGGCTTCACACTGAAGCTTTCTTT. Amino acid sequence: CASGRLHTEAFF.